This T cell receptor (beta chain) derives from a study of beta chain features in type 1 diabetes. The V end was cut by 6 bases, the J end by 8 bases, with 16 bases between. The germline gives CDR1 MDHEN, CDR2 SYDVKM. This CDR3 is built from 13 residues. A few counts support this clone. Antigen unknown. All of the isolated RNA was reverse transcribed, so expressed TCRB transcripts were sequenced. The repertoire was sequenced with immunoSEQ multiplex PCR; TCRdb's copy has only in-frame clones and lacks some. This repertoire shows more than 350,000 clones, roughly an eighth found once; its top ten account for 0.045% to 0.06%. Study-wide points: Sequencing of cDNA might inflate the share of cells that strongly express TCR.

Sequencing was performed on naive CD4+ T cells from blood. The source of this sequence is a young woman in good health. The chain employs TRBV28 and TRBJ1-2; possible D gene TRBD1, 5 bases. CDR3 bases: TGTGCCAGCAGATTAGGGGAAATCGGAGGCTACACCTTC. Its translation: CASRLGEIGGYTF.